Presented here are 7 T cell receptor beta chains from one specimen sequenced in a study of cytomegalovirus exposure and HLA in healthy donors. Using immunoSEQ multiplex PCR, the repertoire was profiled, and TCRdb retains in-frame clones only, with some absent. The table shows over 85,000 clones, with roughly nine tenths occurring only once. Input material: PBMCs. The receptors shown here come from a young woman in good health and CMV-seronegative.

The V and J genes are TRBV19 and TRBJ2-7; a possible D gene is TRBD1 (7 bases). Trimming removed 6 bases from V and 0 bases from J, with 21 bases in between. The CDR3 has 17 residues. Per germline, CDR1 LNHDA and CDR2 SQIVND (reference sequence). CDR3 in DNA: TGTGCCAGTAGCCCAACTCGACAGGGCGGGACCTCCTACGAGCAGTACTTC. It specifies CASSPTRQGGTSYEQYF.

This clone has just one count. This chain uses TRBV11-2 with TRBJ1-2; D gene ambiguous. The CDR3 contains 14 residues. The germline V gene encodes CDR1 SGHAT and CDR2 FQNNGV. V lost 6 bases and J 4 bases, leaving 15 bases between the germline ends. CDR3 sequence reads: CASRRIGSSYGYTF. CDR3 sequence (DNA): TGTGCCAGCAGAAGAATTGGGTCTAGCTATGGCTACACCTTC.

The chain has TRBV27 and TRBJ2-7; weak D call: TRBD2 (6 bases). The CDR3 length is 17 residues. With 5 bases removed from V and 6 bases from J, the gap between germline ends came to 26 bases. Germline CDR1 and CDR2: MNHEY and SMNVEV (reference sequence). Written as DNA, the CDR3 is TGTGCCAGCAGTCCCACCTCGACTAGTTTCGCCAGCCGCGAGCAGTACTTC. Translation gives CASSPTSTSFASREQYF.

The CDR3 DNA sequence: TGTGCCACCTCCCCCACCGGGGAGCTGTTTTTT. Translation gives CATSPTGELFF. This sequence joins TRBV28 and TRBJ2-2; D is unclear. Trimming stripped 10 bases from V and 4 bases from J, with 7 bases between. From germline, CDR1 is MDHEN and CDR2 SYDVKM. The CDR3 extends over 11 amino acids. Using reference TRBV28 and TRBJ2-2 for the parts outside the CDR3, the full variable domain is DVKVTQSSRYLVKRTGEKVFLECVQDMDHENMFWYRQDPGLGLRLIYFSYDVKMKEKGDIPEGYSVSREKKERFSLILESASTNQTSMYLCATSPTGELFFGEGSRLTVL.

The chain carries TRBV11-2 and TRBJ2-7; TRBD1 aligns across 7 bases. The germline V gene has CDR1 SGHAT and CDR2 FQNNGV. V trimming: 4 bases; J trimming: 4 bases; junction bases outside the gene matches: 10. This CDR3 is built from 15 residues. DNA of the CDR3: TGTGCCAGCAGCTCAGAGGTACAGGGGAGATACGAGCAGTACTTC. This gives the protein CASSSEVQGRYEQYF.

The genes are TRBV11-2 and TRBJ1-2, with 8 nucleotides matching TRBD1. CDR3 length equals 14 residues. Germline V gene data show CDR1 as SGHAT and CDR2 as FQNNGV. V was clipped by 1 base and J by 3 bases; unmatched bases: 1. This chain's CDR3 is CASSLGQGHYGYTF. The CDR3 DNA follows: TGTGCCAGCAGCTTAGGACAGGGGCACTATGGCTACACCTTC.

This clone showed up just a few times. The J gene is TRBJ1-6, the V gene TRBV11-2, with D tentatively TRBD1 (5 bases). Germline V lookup: CDR1 SGHAT, CDR2 FQNNGV. The CDR3 is 14 residues long. V was pared by 2 bases and J by 10 bases, with 12 bases between. Here the CDR3 DNA reads TGTGCCAGCAGCTTATTGGGACTGAGGTCACCCCTCCACTTT. As protein: CASSLLGLRSPLHF.